This T cell receptor beta chain was retrieved from a study of T-cell reconstitution after alpha-beta-depleted transplantation in children (dated by TCRdb to 2016 to 2018). Background for the entire study: The study quantitatively tracked T-cell immune reconstitution after TCRalphabeta/CD19-depleted allogeneic hematopoietic cell transplantation in children using TCR repertoire profiling. What the study reported, not specific to this receptor: Over subsequent months, a decline in hyperexpanded clone frequencies was noted, and after one year, T-cell counts and TCRbeta diversity were mostly ascribed to newly produced T cells. In some patients, the high TCRbeta diversity seen at day 60 was put down to recipient T cells and intrathymic progenitors that had survived conditioning. About two months after transplant, the apparently early recovery of alphabetaT-cell counts reportedly depended on just several hundred clones that had expanded rapidly and came from non-depleted graft cells.

This clonotype was detected many times. No antigen is known for it. It has no much larger one-base neighbor in the sample; base qualities were not kept. Library method: PCR. Instrument on record: Illumina HiSeq 2500. Molecular barcoding was employed in the preparation of TCR libraries, with unique molecular identifiers being used to normalize TCRbeta repertoire quantification. TCRdb reworked the public reads: Q25 trimming with fastp, MiXCR clone assembly, productive beta chains retained. CDR3 protein duplicates are merged, each entry listing the most common genes and DNA. This sample comprises 200,000 to 300,000 distinct CDR3 sequences, roughly a quarter of them detected only once. The top ten constitute about 4.8% of the sample. This specimen's treatment or condition label, per the study, means: allogeneic hematopoietic cell transplantation with graft depleted of TCRalphabeta T cells and CD19 B cells. The transplant recipients were children given TCRalphabeta/CD19-depleted allogeneic hematopoietic cell grafts.

The germline V gene yields MGHRA for CDR1 and YSYEKL for CDR2. Inclusive of the bounding cysteine and phenylalanine, the CDR3 is 14 residues long. Left in the record is the CDR3 DNA by itself, 42 bases read in frame from the first base. Unmatched junction bases come to 7, with V trimmed by 10 bases and J by 5 bases. The chain joins TRBV4-1 to TRBJ2-1; a stretch of 11 junction bases matches TRBD1. The input for sequencing was PBMCs, mostly from graft donor cells, taken 360 days after TCRalphabeta/CD19-depleted stem cell transplant. The origin of this receptor is a female patient aged 2-10 years who had a stem cell transplant for congenital amegakaryocytic thrombocytopenia, so the T cells may come from the graft donor. The DNA sequence is TGCGCCAACCCGGACAGGGGGCCAAACAATGAGCAGTTCTTC. This translates into CANPDRGPNNEQFF.